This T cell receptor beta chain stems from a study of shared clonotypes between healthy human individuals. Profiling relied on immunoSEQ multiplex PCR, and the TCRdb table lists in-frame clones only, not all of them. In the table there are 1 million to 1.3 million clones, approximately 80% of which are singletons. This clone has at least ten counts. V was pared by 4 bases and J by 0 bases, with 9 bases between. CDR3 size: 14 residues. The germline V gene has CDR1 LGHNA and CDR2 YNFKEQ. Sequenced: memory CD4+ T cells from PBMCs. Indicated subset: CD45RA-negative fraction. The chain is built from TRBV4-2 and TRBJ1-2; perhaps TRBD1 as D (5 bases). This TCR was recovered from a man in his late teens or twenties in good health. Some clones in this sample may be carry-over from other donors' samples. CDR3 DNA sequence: TGTGCCAGCAGCCCCGGAGGGGCTAACTATGGCTACACCTTC. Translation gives CASSPGGANYGYTF.